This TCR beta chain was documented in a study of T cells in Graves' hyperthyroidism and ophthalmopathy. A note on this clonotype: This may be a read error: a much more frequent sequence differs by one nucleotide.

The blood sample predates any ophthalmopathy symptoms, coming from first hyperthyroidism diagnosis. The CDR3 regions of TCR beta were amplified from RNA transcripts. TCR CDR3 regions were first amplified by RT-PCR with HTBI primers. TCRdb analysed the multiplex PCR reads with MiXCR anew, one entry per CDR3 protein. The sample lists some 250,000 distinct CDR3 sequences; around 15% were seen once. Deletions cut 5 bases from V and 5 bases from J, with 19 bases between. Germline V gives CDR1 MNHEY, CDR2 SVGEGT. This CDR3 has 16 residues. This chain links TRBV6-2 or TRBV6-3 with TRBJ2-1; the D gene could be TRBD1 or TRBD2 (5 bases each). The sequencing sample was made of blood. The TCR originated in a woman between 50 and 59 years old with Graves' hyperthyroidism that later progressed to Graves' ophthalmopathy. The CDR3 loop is CASSTISGGVHNEQFF. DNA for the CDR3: TGTGCCAGCAGTACCATCTCTGGGGGAGTACACAATGAGCAGTTCTTC.